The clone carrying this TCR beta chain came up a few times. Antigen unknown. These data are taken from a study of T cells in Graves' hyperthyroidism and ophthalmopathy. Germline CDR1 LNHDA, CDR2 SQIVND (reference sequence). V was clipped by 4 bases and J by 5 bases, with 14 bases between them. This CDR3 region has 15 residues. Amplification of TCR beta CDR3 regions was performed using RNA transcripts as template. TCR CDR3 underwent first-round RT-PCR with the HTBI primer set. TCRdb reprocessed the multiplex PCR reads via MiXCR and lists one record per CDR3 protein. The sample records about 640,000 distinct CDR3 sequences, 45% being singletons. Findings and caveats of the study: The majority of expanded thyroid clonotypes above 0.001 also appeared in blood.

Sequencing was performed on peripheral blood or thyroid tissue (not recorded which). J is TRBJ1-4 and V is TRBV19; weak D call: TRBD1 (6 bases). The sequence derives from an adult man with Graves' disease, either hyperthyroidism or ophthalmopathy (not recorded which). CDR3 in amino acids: CASSNTGTLNEKLFF. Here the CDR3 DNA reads TGTGCCAGTAGTAACACCGGGACATTGAATGAAAAACTGTTTTTT. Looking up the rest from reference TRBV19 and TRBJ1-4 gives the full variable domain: DGGITQSPKYLFRKEGQNVTLSCEQNLNHDAMYWYRQDPGQGLRLIYYSQIVNDFQKGDIAEGYSVSREKKESFPLTVTSAQKNPTAFYLCASSNTGTLNEKLFFGSGTQLSVL.